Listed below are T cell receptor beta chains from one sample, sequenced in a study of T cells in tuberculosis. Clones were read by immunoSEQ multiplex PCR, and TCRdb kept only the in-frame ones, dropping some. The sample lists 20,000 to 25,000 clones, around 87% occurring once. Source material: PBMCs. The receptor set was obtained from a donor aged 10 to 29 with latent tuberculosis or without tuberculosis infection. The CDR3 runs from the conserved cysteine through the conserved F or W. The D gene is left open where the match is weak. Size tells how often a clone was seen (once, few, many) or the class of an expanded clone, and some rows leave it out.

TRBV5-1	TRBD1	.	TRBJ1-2	CASSRGQGALNYGYTF	TGCGCCAGCAGCAGGGGACAGGGCGCCTTAAACTATGGCTACACCTTC
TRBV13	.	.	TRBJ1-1	CASSLGRANTEAFF	TGTGCCAGCAGCTTAGGGAGGGCGAACACTGAAGCTTTCTTT
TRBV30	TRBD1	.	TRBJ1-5	CAWSPDRFGPQHF	TGTGCCTGGAGTCCGGACAGGTTCGGGCCCCAGCATTTT
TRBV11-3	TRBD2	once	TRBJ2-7	CASSPPPGRQYEQYF	TGTGCCAGCAGCCCGCCCCCCGGGAGGCAGTACGAGCAGTACTTC
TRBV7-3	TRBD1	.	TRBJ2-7	CASSPDRLSSYEQYF	TGTGCCAGCAGCCCGGACAGGCTGAGCTCCTACGAGCAGTACTTC
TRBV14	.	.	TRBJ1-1	CASSQAVGGTEAFF	TGTGCCAGCAGCCAAGCGGTGGGGGGCACTGAAGCTTTCTTT
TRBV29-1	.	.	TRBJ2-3	CSVEEAGAVTAQYF	TGCAGCGTTGAAGAGGCCGGCGCGGTCACGGCGCAGTATTTT
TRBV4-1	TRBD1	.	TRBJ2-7	CASSYPGTGYEQYF	TGCGCCAGCAGCTACCCCGGGACAGGCTACGAGCAGTACTTC
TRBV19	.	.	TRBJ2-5	CASSSNRDNPQYF	TGTGCCAGTAGTAGTAACCGGGACAACCCCCAGTACTTC
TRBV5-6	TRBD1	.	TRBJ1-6	CASSLSDRDNSPLHF	TGTGCCAGCAGCTTGTCAGACAGGGATAATTCACCCCTCCACTTT
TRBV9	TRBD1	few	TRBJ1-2	CASSVTGTGTYGYTF	TGTGCCAGCAGTGTTACCGGGACAGGGACCTATGGCTACACCTTC
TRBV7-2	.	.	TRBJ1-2	CASSLERQTLIPGYTF	TGTGCCAGCAGCTTAGAAAGACAGACCCTAATACCTGGCTACACCTTC
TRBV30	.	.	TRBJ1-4	CAWSGETGFNEKLFF	TGTGCCTGGAGTGGAGAGACAGGTTTCAATGAAAAACTGTTTTTT
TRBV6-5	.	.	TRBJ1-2	CASSFNNYGYTF	TGTGCCAGCAGTTTCAATAACTATGGCTACACCTTC
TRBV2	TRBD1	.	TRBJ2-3	CASSAETGLTDTQYF	TGTGCCAGCAGTGCCGAGACAGGGCTTACAGATACGCAGTATTTT
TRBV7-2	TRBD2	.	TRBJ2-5	CASSFPRGGPETQYF	TGTGCCAGCAGCTTCCCTCGGGGAGGGCCAGAGACCCAGTACTTC
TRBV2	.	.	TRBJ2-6	CASSNSFSSGANVLTF	TGTGCCAGCAGCAACAGCTTTAGCTCTGGGGCCAACGTCCTGACTTTC
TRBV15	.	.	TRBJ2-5	CATSRAGSQETQYF	TGTGCCACCAGCAGAGCTGGGAGTCAAGAGACCCAGTACTTC
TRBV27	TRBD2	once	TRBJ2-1	CASGTSGNYNEQFF	TGTGCCAGCGGAACTAGCGGCAACTACAATGAGCAGTTCTTC
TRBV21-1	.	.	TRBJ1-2	CASSQRDRGKSIDGYTF	TGTGCCAGCAGCCAGAGGGACAGGGGAAAGAGTATCGATGGCTACACCTTC
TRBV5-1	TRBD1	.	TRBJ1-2	CASSDPGQGRRGYTF	TGCGCCAGCAGCGACCCGGGACAGGGACGTCGCGGCTACACCTTC
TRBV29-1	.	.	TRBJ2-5	CSVKSQTQYF	TGCAGCGTTAAGAGTCAAACCCAGTACTTC
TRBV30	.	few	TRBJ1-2	CAWSKDGGYGYTF	TGTGCCTGGAGTAAGGACGGAGGCTATGGCTACACCTTC
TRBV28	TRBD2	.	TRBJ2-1	CASSPNKRGGRNEQFF	TGTGCCAGCAGTCCTAACAAGCGGGGGGGCCGTAATGAGCAGTTCTTC
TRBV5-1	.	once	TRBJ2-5	CASSLKQGGETQYF	TGCGCCAGCAGCTTGAAGCAGGGTGGAGAGACCCAGTACTTC
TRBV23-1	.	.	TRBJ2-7	CASSQSVQSYEQYF	TGCGCCAGCAGTCAATCGGTCCAGTCCTACGAGCAGTACTTC
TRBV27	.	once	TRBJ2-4	CASRQGVLAKNIQYF	TGTGCCAGCAGACAGGGCGTTCTAGCCAAAAACATTCAGTACTTC
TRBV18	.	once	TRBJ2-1	CASSPPHGYDEQFF	TGTGCCAGCTCACCACCCCACGGTTATGATGAGCAGTTCTTC
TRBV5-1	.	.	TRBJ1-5	CASSRLDLGHWNEPQHF	TGCGCCAGCAGTCGCCTGGACTTGGGACACTGGAATGAGCCCCAGCATTTT
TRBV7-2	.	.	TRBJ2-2	CASSERTPNTGELFF	TGTGCCAGCAGCGAAAGGACTCCGAACACCGGGGAGCTGTTTTTT
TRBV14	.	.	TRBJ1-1	CASSSRGNTEAFF	TGTGCCAGCAGTTCCCGGGGGAACACTGAAGCTTTCTTT
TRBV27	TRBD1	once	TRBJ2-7	CASSYRGLAGDYEQYF	TGTGCCAGCAGTTACAGGGGTCTCGCCGGGGACTACGAGCAGTACTTC
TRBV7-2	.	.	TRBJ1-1	CASSPERRQRNTEAFF	TGTGCCAGCAGCCCTGAGAGGCGACAGCGAAACACTGAAGCTTTCTTT
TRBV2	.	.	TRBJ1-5	CASKPHQRPQHF	TGTGCCAGCAAGCCCCACCAGCGGCCCCAGCATTTT
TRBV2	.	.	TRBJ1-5	CASSETERNQPQHF	TGTGCCAGCAGTGAAACGGAGCGCAATCAGCCCCAGCATTTT
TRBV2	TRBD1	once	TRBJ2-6	CASTDRASGANVLTF	TGTGCCAGCACCGACAGGGCCTCTGGGGCCAACGTCCTGACTTTC
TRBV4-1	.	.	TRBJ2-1	CASSQGGQQAIEQFF	TGCGCCAGCAGCCAAGGTGGACAGCAAGCGATTGAGCAGTTCTTC
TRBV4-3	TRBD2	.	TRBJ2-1	CASSQDMAGWGGNEQFF	TGCGCCAGCAGCCAAGATATGGCAGGGTGGGGAGGGAATGAGCAGTTCTTC
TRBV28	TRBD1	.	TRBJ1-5	CASSPTGGQPQHF	TGTGCCAGCAGTCCGACAGGGGGACAGCCCCAGCATTTT
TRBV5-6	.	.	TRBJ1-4	CASSLGARVEEKLFF	TGTGCCAGCAGCTTGGGGGCCAGGGTTGAAGAAAAACTGTTTTTT
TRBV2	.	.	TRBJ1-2	CASSEALGAGNYGYTF	TGTGCCAGCAGTGAAGCGCTTGGCGCGGGTAACTATGGCTACACCTTC
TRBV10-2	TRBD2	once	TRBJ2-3	CASVTSGGRADTQYF	TGCGCCAGCGTTACTAGCGGGGGGAGGGCGGATACGCAGTATTTT
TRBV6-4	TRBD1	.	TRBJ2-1	CASSDSTGANEQFF	TGTGCCAGCAGTGACTCGACAGGGGCCAATGAGCAGTTCTTC
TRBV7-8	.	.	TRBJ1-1	CASSLGSRANTEAFF	TGTGCCAGCAGCTTAGGATCCCGCGCGAACACTGAAGCTTTCTTT
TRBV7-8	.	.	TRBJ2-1	CASSLYSNEQFF	TGTGCCAGCAGCTTATACAGCAATGAGCAGTTCTTC
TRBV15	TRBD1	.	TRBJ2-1	CATSRRTGVANEQFF	TGTGCCACCAGCAGACGGACAGGCGTCGCCAATGAGCAGTTCTTC
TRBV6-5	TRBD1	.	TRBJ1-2	CASSLTGVTYGYTF	TGTGCCAGCAGTCTGACAGGGGTAACCTATGGCTACACCTTC
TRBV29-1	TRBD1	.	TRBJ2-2	CSARTGGSWTGELFF	TGCAGCGCCAGGACAGGGGGCAGCTGGACCGGGGAGCTGTTTTTT
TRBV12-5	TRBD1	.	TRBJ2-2	CASGLNRGRAGELFF	TGTGCTAGTGGACTGAACAGGGGGCGGGCCGGGGAGCTGTTTTTT
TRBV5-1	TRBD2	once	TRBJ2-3	CASSLGAGTMDTQYF	TGCGCCAGCAGCTTGGGAGCGGGGACGATGGATACGCAGTATTTT
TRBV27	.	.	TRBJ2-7	CASSFEGNSYEQYF	TGTGCCAGCAGTTTTGAGGGAAACTCCTACGAGCAGTACTTC
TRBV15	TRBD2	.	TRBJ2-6	CATSREGLFPSGANVLTF	TGTGCCACCAGCAGAGAGGGACTATTTCCCTCTGGGGCCAACGTCCTGACTTTC
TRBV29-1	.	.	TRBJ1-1	CSVANAPQGYSAEAFF	TGCAGCGTTGCCAACGCCCCTCAGGGGTATTCCGCTGAAGCTTTCTTT
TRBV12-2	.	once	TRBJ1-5	CASRLMGRGAGQPQHF	TGTGCAAGTCGCTTAATGGGTCGGGGGGCGGGTCAGCCCCAGCATTTT
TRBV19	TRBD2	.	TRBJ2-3	CASTGGGSTDTQYF	TGTGCCAGTACCGGCGGGGGAAGCACAGATACGCAGTATTTT
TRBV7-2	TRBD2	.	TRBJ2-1	CASRTYSGGPAGEQFF	TGTGCCAGCAGGACCTATAGCGGGGGGCCCGCCGGTGAGCAGTTCTTC